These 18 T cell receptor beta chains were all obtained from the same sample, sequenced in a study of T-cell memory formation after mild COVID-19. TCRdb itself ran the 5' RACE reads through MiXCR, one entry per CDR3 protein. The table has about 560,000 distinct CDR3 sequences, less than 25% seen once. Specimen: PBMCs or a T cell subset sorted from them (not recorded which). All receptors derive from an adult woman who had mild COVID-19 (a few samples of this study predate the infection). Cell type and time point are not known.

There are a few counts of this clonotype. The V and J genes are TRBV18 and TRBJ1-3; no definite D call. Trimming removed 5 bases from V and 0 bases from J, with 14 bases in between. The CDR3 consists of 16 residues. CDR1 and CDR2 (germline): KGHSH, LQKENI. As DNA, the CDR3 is TGTGCCAGCTCAACCGGCTACAGTTTCTCTGGAAACACCATATATTTT. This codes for CASSTGYSFSGNTIYF.

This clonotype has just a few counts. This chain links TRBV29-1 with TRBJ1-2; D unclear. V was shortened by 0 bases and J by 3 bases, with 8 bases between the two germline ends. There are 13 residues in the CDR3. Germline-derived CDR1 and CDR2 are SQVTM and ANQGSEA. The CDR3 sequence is CSVEDGRHYGYTF. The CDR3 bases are TGCAGCGTTGAAGATGGGAGACACTATGGCTACACCTTC.

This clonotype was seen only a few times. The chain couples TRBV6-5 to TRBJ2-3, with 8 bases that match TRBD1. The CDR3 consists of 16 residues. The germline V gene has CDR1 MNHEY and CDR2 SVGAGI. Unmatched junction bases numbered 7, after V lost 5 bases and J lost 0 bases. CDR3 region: CASSAGQGYSTDTQYF. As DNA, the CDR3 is TGTGCCAGCAGTGCAGGACAGGGATATAGCACAGATACGCAGTATTTT.

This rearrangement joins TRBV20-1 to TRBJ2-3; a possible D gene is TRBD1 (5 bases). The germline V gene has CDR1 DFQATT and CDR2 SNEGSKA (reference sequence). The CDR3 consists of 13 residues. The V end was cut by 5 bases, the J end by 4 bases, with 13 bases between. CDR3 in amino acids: CSAQKGVADTQYF. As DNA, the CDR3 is TGCAGTGCTCAAAAAGGGGTTGCAGATACGCAGTATTTT.

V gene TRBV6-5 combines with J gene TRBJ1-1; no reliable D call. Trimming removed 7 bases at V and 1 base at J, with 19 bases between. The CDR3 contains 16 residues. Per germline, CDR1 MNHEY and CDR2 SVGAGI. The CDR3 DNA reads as TGTGCCAGCATCTCCCTTATTGGGGTCCCGAACACTGAAGCTTTCTTT. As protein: CASISLIGVPNTEAFF.

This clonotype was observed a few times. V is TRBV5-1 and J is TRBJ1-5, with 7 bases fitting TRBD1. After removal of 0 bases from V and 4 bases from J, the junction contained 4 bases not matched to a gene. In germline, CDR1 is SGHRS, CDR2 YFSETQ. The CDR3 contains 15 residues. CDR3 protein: CASSLGDRLNQPQHF. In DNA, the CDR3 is TGCGCCAGCAGCTTGGGGGACAGACTAAATCAGCCCCAGCATTTT. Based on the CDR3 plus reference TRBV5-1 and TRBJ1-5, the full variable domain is KAGVTQTPRYLIKTRGQQVTLSCSPISGHRSVSWYQQTPGQGLQFLFEYFSETQRNKGNFPGRFSGRQFSNSRSEMNVSTLELGDSALYLCASSLGDRLNQPQHFGDGTRLSIL.

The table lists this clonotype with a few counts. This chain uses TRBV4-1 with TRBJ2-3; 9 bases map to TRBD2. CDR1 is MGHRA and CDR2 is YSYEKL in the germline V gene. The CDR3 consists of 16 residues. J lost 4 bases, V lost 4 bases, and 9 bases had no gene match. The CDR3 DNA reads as TGCGCCAGCAGCCCACTTTTGATAGCGGGGGCAGATACGCAGTATTTT. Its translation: CASSPLLIAGADTQYF.

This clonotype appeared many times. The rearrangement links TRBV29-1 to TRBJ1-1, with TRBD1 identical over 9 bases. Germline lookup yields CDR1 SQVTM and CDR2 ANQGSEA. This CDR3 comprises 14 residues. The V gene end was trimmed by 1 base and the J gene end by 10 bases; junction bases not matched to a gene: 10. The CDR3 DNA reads TGCAGCGTTGAAGGGGCGACAGGGGGATCTGTAGCTTTCTTT. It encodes CSVEGATGGSVAFF.

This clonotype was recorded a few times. The CDR3 loop is CASSPVPIVRETQYF. The CDR3 DNA is TGTGCCAGCTCACCAGTGCCGATAGTAAGGGAGACCCAGTACTTC. V gene TRBV18 combines with J gene TRBJ2-5; D gene unclear. Germline-derived CDR1 and CDR2 are KGHSH and LQKENI. This CDR3 has 15 residues. V was clipped by 2 bases and J by 5 bases, with 15 bases between them.

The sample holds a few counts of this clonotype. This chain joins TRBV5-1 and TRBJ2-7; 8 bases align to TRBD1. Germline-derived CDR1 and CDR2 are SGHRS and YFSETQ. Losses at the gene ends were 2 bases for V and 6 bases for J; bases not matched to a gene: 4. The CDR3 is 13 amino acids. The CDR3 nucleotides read TGCGCCAGCAGCTTTGGACAGGGCAGCGAGCAGTACTTC. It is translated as CASSFGQGSEQYF.

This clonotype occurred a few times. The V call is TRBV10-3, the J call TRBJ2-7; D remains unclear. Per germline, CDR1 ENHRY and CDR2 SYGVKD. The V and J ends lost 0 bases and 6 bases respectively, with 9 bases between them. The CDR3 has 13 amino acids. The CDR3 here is CAISESTRAEQYF. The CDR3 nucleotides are TGTGCCATCAGTGAGTCGACTCGTGCCGAGCAGTACTTC.

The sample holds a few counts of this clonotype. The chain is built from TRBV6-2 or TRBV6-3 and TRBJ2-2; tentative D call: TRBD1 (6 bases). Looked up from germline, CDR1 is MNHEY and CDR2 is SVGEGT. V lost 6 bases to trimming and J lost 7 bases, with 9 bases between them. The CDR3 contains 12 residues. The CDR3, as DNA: TGTGCCAGCAGACAGGGTATCGGGGAGCTGTTTTTT. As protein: CASRQGIGELFF.

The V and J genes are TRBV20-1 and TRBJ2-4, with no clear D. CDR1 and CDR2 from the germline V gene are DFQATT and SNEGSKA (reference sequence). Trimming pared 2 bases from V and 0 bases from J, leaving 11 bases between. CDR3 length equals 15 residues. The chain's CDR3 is CSARRPRLAKNIQYF. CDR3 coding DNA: TGCAGTGCTAGACGCCCCCGGCTAGCCAAAAACATTCAGTACTTC.

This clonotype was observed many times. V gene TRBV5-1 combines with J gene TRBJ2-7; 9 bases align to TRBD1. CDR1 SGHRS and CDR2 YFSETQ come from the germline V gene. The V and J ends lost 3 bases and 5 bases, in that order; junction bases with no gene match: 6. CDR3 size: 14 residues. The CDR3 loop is CASSSGQGLDEQYF. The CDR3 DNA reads TGCGCCAGCAGCTCGGGACAGGGCCTGGACGAGCAGTACTTC.

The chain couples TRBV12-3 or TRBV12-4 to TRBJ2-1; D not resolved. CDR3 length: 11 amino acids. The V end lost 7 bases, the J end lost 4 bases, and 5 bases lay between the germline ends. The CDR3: CASKRYNEQFF. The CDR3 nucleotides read TGTGCCAGCAAGAGATACAATGAGCAGTTCTTC.

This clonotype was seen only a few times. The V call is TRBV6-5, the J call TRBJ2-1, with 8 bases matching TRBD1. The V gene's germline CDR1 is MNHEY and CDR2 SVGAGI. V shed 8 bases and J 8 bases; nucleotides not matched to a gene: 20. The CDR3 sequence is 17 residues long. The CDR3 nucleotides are TGTGCCAGCTACTCTTACTTCGACAGGGGAAGGAAGGATGAGCAGTTCTTC. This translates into CASYSYFDRGRKDEQFF.

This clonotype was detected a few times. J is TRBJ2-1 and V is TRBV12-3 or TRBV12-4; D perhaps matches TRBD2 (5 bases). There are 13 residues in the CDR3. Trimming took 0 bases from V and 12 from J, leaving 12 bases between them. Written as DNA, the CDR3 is TGTGCCAGCAGTTTAGCGAGGAGGTTCTGGCAGTTCTTC. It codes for CASSLARRFWQFF.

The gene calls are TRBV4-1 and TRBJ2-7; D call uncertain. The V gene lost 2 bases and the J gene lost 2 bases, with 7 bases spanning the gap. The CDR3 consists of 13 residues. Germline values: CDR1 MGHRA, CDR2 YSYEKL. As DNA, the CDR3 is TGCGCCAGCAGCCAATGGGTGACCTACGAGCAGTACTTC. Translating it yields CASSQWVTYEQYF.